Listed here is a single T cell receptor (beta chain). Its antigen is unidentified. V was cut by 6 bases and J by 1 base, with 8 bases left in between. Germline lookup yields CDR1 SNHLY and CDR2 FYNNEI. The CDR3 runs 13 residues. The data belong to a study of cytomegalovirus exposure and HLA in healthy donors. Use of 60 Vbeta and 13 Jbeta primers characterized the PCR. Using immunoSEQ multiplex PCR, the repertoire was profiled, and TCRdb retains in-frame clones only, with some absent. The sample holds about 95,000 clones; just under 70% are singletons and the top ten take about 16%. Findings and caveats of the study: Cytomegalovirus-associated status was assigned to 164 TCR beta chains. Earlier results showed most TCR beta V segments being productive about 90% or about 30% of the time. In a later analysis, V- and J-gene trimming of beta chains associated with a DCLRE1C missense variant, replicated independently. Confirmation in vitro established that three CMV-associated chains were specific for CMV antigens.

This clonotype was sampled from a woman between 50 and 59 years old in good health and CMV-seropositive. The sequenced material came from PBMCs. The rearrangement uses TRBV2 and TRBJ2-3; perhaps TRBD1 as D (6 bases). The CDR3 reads CASRDSGTDTQYF. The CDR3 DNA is TGTGCCAGCAGGGACAGTGGCACAGATACGCAGTATTTT.